This paragraph reports one T cell receptor (beta chain). CDR1 and CDR2 (germline): SGHKS, YYEKEE (reference sequence). This CDR3 region has 11 residues. The V end lost 0 bases, the J end lost 12 bases, and 9 bases lay between the germline ends. This record comes from a study of control samples from healthy donors and cancer patients. The data were produced by immunoSEQ multiplex PCR, yet TCRdb's version contains in-frame clones alone and is incomplete. Seen here are approximately 13,000 clones, just under 95% observed once, and the top ten hold about 15%. V is TRBV5-5 and J is TRBJ1-2; D is undetermined. The TCR was taken from a man at least 80 years old with lung cancer. Material: PBMCs. CDR3 nucleotide sequence: TGTGCCAGCAGCTTGGGCAGCGCCAACACCTTC. Translated: CASSLGSANTF.